A selection of T cell receptor beta chains follows, all from one sample in a study of identical twins. MiXCR was run by TCRdb on the 5' RACE reads, yielding one entry per CDR3 protein. Of hundreds of thousands of distinct CDR3 sequences listed, roughly an eighth were seen once; the top ten hold just over 7%. In addition, the sample was reused for a study of yellow fever vaccine responses in identical twins.

Sample: CD8+ T cells sorted from blood. These receptors originate from a woman between 18 and 30 years old in good health. Each CDR3 is given with its conserved first and last residue. The D gene is left open where the match is weak. The size field is filled for only some rows; it gives once, few, many or a size class.

CASSSTSAGGRNEQFF | TRBJ2-1 | 16 | TRBV7-9 | few | NA
CASSQEKTGRNTEAFF | TRBJ1-1 | 16 | TRBV3-1 | few | TRBD1
CASSDGQGYEQYF | TRBJ2-7 | 13 | TRBV5-1 | NA | TRBD1
CASSPSQLAGELFF | TRBJ2-2 | 14 | TRBV28 | NA | NA
CASSQDIGGNEKLFF | TRBJ1-4 | 15 | TRBV4-1 | NA | NA
CASSYKETQYF | TRBJ2-5 | 11 | TRBV6-2/TRBV6-3 | NA | NA
CASSVAGGDYGYTF | TRBJ1-2 | 14 | TRBV9 | NA | TRBD1
CASSLGAYQPQHF | TRBJ1-5 | 13 | TRBV7-6 | few | NA
CASSSISFYEQYF | TRBJ2-7 | 13 | TRBV5-1 | many | NA
CASSLEASGTHNEQFF | TRBJ2-1 | 16 | TRBV7-7 | NA | TRBD2
CATSITGSPGELFF | TRBJ2-2 | 14 | TRBV15 | few | NA